Shown below are 30 T cell receptor beta chains from a single sample sequenced in a study of cytomegalovirus exposure and HLA in healthy donors. Vbeta (60) and Jbeta (13) primers were used in the PCR. Assay used: immunoSEQ multiplex PCR; TCRdb lists only in-frame clones, some missing. The sample includes some 150,000 clones, about 75% of them seen just once. What was sequenced was PBMCs. The receptors were gathered from a woman between 40 and 55 years old in good health and CMV-seronegative.

The CDR3 loop is CASKTSGGRTDTQYF. The CDR3 coding sequence is TGTGCCAGCAAGACTAGCGGGGGGCGCACAGATACGCAGTATTTT. The chain links TRBV6-5 to TRBJ2-3; 13 bases are a match to TRBD2. Germline trimming cut 7 bases from V and 1 base from J; bases unmatched to any gene: 2. Germline V gene data show CDR1 as MNHEY and CDR2 as SVGAGI. This CDR3 is 15 amino acids long.

The chain carries TRBV28 and TRBJ1-5; 11 bases are shared with TRBD1. Trimming at V came to 8 bases and at J to 7 bases, leaving 13 bases not matched to a gene. CDR1 is MDHEN and CDR2 is SYDVKM in the germline V gene. The CDR3 is 16 residues long. The CDR3 nucleotides are TGTGCCAGCCCCCCCCTAGGACAGGGGGCATGGCAGCCCCAGCATTTT. Protein product: CASPPLGQGAWQPQHF.

The rearrangement uses TRBV6-1 and TRBJ2-1; D call uncertain. The CDR3 extends over 12 amino acids. Trimming stripped 1 base from V and 5 bases from J, with 3 bases between. CDR1 and CDR2 (germline): MNHNS, SASEGT. The CDR3 DNA reads as TGTGCCAGCAGTGAAGGCGACAATGAGCAGTTCTTC. It yields the protein CASSEGDNEQFF.

This chain connects TRBV5-1 to TRBJ2-3; D is possibly TRBD2 (6 bases). Deletions cut 0 bases from V and 1 base from J, with 9 bases between. The CDR3 spans 15 residues. Germline V lookup: CDR1 SGHRS, CDR2 YFSETQ. Written as DNA, the CDR3 is TGCGCCAGCAGCTTGGGACTAGAACGCACAGATACGCAGTATTTT. It yields the protein CASSLGLERTDTQYF.

CDR3 DNA sequence: TGTGCCAGCAGCTTGAATTGGGGGCTCCTACTAAGGACCCAGTACTTC. This translates into CASSLNWGLLLRTQYF. This chain connects TRBV5-8 to TRBJ2-5; TRBD1 might be the D (6 bases). The germline CDR1 and CDR2 sequences are SGHTS and YDEGEE. Deletions cut 1 base from V and 7 bases from J, with 20 bases between. There are 16 residues in the CDR3.

The chain is built from TRBV13 and TRBJ1-2; maybe TRBD1 (6 bases). Germline CDR1 reads PRHDT; CDR2 reads FYEKMQ (reference sequence). The CDR3 totals 17 residues. V lost 5 bases and J 3 bases, leaving 22 bases between the germline ends. In DNA, the CDR3 is TGTGCCAGCAGCGCTCTAACAGGGCTCCCAGAGGACTATGGCTACACCTTC. It encodes CASSALTGLPEDYGYTF.

V is TRBV28 and J is TRBJ2-5; D might be TRBD1 (6 bases). Gene TRBJ2-7 matches the end of the DNA better, so the J call may be wrong. There are 13 residues in the CDR3. Germline assignment: CDR1 MDHEN and CDR2 SYDVKM. The CDR3 nucleotides read TGTGCCAGCAACCCCGGGACATCTAACGAGCAGTACTTC. Protein sequence: CASNPGTSNEQYF.

This clone was recorded a few times. The chain is built from TRBV5-1 and TRBJ2-1; D possibly corresponds to TRBD1 (6 bases). CDR1 and CDR2 (germline): SGHRS, YFSETQ. The CDR3 has 15 residues. Trimming took 2 bases from V and 2 from J, leaving 11 bases between them. CDR3 DNA: TGCGCCAGCAGCTTTACAGGGCCCACCTACAATGAGCAGTTCTTC. Residues: CASSFTGPTYNEQFF.

This chain uses TRBV6-5 with TRBJ1-5; 7 bases align to TRBD1. The CDR3 runs 15 residues. With 6 bases clipped from V and 2 bases from J, the junction kept 7 bases outside the gene matches. Germline CDR1 is MNHEY and CDR2 is SVGAGI. Written as DNA, the CDR3 is TGTGCCAGCAGCCGAGGGGGCGCGGGCAATCAGCCCCAGCATTTT. Its protein is CASSRGGAGNQPQHF.

V usage is TRBV5-1 and J usage is TRBJ2-7, with 7 bases fitting TRBD1. V dropped 4 bases and J dropped 5; count of bases not matched to a gene: 6. The CDR3 covers 13 residues. Germline CDR1 and CDR2: SGHRS and YFSETQ. CDR3 bases: TGCGCCAGCAGCCCGGGACAGACGAACGAGCAGTACTTC. Residues: CASSPGQTNEQYF.

V is TRBV7-2 and J is TRBJ1-2, with 9 bases matching TRBD1. This CDR3 contains 16 residues. Germline V CDR1 and CDR2: SGHTA, FQGNSA. V shed 0 bases and J 5 bases; nucleotides not matched to a gene: 7. The CDR3 protein is CASSLAPGQGKYGYTF. The CDR3 bases are TGTGCCAGCAGCTTAGCCCCGGGACAGGGAAAGTATGGCTACACCTTC.

This clone was observed a few times. V gene TRBV9 combines with J gene TRBJ2-3; 7 bases match TRBD2. Germline V gene sequence: CDR1 SGDLS, CDR2 YYNGEE. This CDR3 has 14 amino acids. V shed 4 bases and J 2 bases; nucleotides not matched to a gene: 4. The CDR3 nucleotides read TGTGCCAGCAGCACCGGGACTACCACAGATACGCAGTATTTT. Its protein is CASSTGTTTDTQYF.

This chain links TRBV5-1 with TRBJ2-6; 9 nucleotides agree with TRBD1. After removal of 4 bases from V and 1 base from J, the junction contained 6 bases not matched to a gene. This CDR3 comprises 17 residues. Looked up from germline, CDR1 is SGHRS and CDR2 is YFSETQ. DNA of the CDR3: TGCGCCAGCAGCCCGCCGGGGACAGGGTCTGGGGCCAACGTCCTGACTTTC. Residues: CASSPPGTGSGANVLTF. Full variable domain (rest looked up from reference TRBV5-1 and TRBJ2-6): KAGVTQTPRYLIKTRGQQVTLSCSPISGHRSVSWYQQTPGQGLQFLFEYFSETQRNKGNFPGRFSGRQFSNSRSEMNVSTLELGDSALYLCASSPPGTGSGANVLTFGAGSRLTVL.

The chain employs TRBV27 and TRBJ2-4; 16 bases line up with TRBD2. The trim removed 3 bases at V and 7 bases at J, leaving 9 bases unmatched. The CDR3 spans 18 residues. Germline V gene sequence: CDR1 MNHEY, CDR2 SMNVEV (reference sequence). The CDR3 sequence: CASSLSGTSGGAGNIQYF. The CDR3 DNA sequence: TGTGCCAGCAGTTTGAGCGGGACTAGCGGGGGGGCGGGGAACATTCAGTACTTC.

About this clone: One junction end disagrees with the germline gene, perhaps due to a read error. This chain connects TRBV10-2 to TRBJ2-1; the match to TRBD1 covers 7 bases. CDR3 length: 13 amino acids. Germline CDR1 is WSHSY and CDR2 is SAAADI. The CDR3 region has the DNA TGCGCCAGCAGTGGACAGGGATTCAATGAACAGTTCTTC. This sequence encodes CASSGQGFNEQFF.

J is TRBJ1-1 and V is TRBV29-1; D remains ambiguous. V was shortened by 8 bases and J by 10 bases, with 11 bases between the two germline ends. The CDR3 loop spans 9 amino acids. Germline V gene data show CDR1 as SQVTM and CDR2 as ANQGSEA. CDR3 residues: CSHSPGAFF. The CDR3 DNA sequence: TGCAGCCACTCACCTGGAGCTTTCTTT.

The V call is TRBV7-6, the J call TRBJ1-6; 7 bases are shared with TRBD1. In germline, CDR1 is SGHVS, CDR2 FNYEAQ. V was pared by 1 base and J by 9 bases, with 6 bases of the junction left unmatched. The CDR3 contains 15 residues. In DNA form, the CDR3 reads TGTGCCAGCAGCTTAGGACAGGGAAGGAGTTCACCCCTCCACTTT. It codes for CASSLGQGRSSPLHF.

This clone was counted a single time. The chain links TRBV6-1 to TRBJ2-3, with D maybe TRBD2 (6 bases). V lost 5 bases to trimming and J lost 1 base, with 7 bases between them. Germline assignment: CDR1 MNHNS and CDR2 SASEGT. The CDR3 runs 13 residues. The CDR3 loop reads CASSPSGTDTQYF. The CDR3 DNA sequence: TGTGCCAGCAGTCCTAGCGGCACAGATACGCAGTATTTT.

For the CDR3, the DNA is TGTGCCAGCAGCCAAGTGGTGGGGGCGGGCTACACCTTC. Its protein product is CASSQVVGAGYTF. V is TRBV14 and J is TRBJ1-2, with D tentatively TRBD1 (6 bases). The CDR3 is 13 amino acids. Germline V lookup: CDR1 SGHDN, CDR2 FVKESK. With 1 base removed from V and 8 bases from J, the gap between germline ends came to 11 bases. The variable domain in full, completed from reference TRBV14 and TRBJ1-2, reads EAGVTQFPSHSVIEKGQTVTLRCDPISGHDNLYWYRRVMGKEIKFLLHFVKESKQDESGMPNNRFLAERTGGTYSTLKVQPAELEDSGVYFCASSQVVGAGYTFGSGTRLTVV.

The gene calls are TRBV2 and TRBJ2-7, with 7 bases that match TRBD1. CDR3 length: 14 amino acids. Trimming cost V 6 bases and J 3 bases; bases outside gene matches: 8. CDR1 and CDR2 (germline): SNHLY, FYNNEI. CDR3 sequence: CASRDGQENYEQYF. In DNA, the CDR3 is TGTGCCAGCAGGGACGGACAGGAGAACTACGAGCAGTACTTC.

The V gene is TRBV10-3, the J gene TRBJ2-6, with 7 bases that match TRBD1. This CDR3 comprises 16 residues. V lost 7 bases to trimming and J lost 2 bases; unmatched junction nucleotides: 8. The germline V gene encodes CDR1 ENHRY and CDR2 SYGVKD. The DNA for the CDR3 is TGTGCCATCAAACAGGGGATGATCGCTGGGGCCAACGTCCTGACTTTC. Amino acid sequence: CAIKQGMIAGANVLTF.

The rearrangement uses TRBV10-3 and TRBJ1-2; D ambiguous. The CDR3 spans 13 residues. Germline CDR1 ENHRY, CDR2 SYGVKD. V was clipped by 2 bases and J by 8 bases, with 12 bases between them. The DNA for the CDR3 is TGTGCCATCAGTGAGCTACCTCGGTCCGGCTACACCTTC. This encodes CAISELPRSGYTF.

This clone appeared once. CDR3 region: CASSQGAGELFF. DNA of the CDR3: TGCGCCAGCAGTCAGGGGGCCGGGGAGCTGTTTTTT. This chain connects TRBV10-1 to TRBJ2-2; 7 bases are shared with TRBD1. Germline lookup yields CDR1 WNHNN and CDR2 SYGVQD (reference sequence). This CDR3 is 12 amino acids long. V was pared by 5 bases and J by 6 bases, with 0 bases of the junction left unmatched.

The chain links TRBV28 to TRBJ1-1; D is possibly TRBD1 (5 bases). V dropped 6 bases and J dropped 0 bases, with 11 bases sitting between them. From germline, CDR1 is MDHEN and CDR2 SYDVKM. This CDR3 is built from 14 residues. The CDR3 coding sequence is TGTGCCAGCAGGGGGCCAGTCCTGAACACTGAAGCTTTCTTT. Amino acids: CASRGPVLNTEAFF.

The rearrangement uses TRBV6-5 and TRBJ2-7; possibly TRBD1 for D (6 bases). There are 16 residues in the CDR3. Germline assignment: CDR1 MNHEY and CDR2 SVGAGI. Trimming pared 0 bases from V and 3 bases from J, leaving 15 bases between. The CDR3 here is CASSYSTAGRGYEQYF. The CDR3 DNA follows: TGTGCCAGCAGTTACTCGACTGCGGGCAGGGGCTACGAGCAGTACTTC.

V and J are TRBV19 and TRBJ1-5; D is unresolved. The CDR3 has 15 amino acids. The germline V gene encodes CDR1 LNHDA and CDR2 SQIVND (reference sequence). Between the trimmed V and J ends, which lost 0 bases and 3 bases, there was a span of 9 bases. CDR3 sequence reads: CASSIERRINQPQHF. In nucleotides, the CDR3 is TGTGCCAGTAGTATAGAGAGGCGGATCAATCAGCCCCAGCATTTT.

The chain employs TRBV19 and TRBJ2-7; 8 bases fit TRBD1. CDR1 LNHDA and CDR2 SQIVND come from the germline V gene (reference sequence). The CDR3 contains 15 residues. V shed 6 bases and J 0 bases; nucleotides not matched to a gene: 7. The CDR3 region has the DNA TGTGCCAGTAGAACACAGGGGGTCGGCTCCTACGAGCAGTACTTC. Its translation is CASRTQGVGSYEQYF.

The chain employs TRBV5-6 and TRBJ2-3; a weak D match, TRBD1 (6 bases). Trimming removed 0 bases at V and 1 base at J, with 9 bases between. From germline, CDR1 is SGHDT and CDR2 YYEEEE. This CDR3 contains 15 residues. The CDR3 protein is CASSLVAGGTDTQYF. The CDR3 region has the DNA TGTGCCAGCAGCTTGGTGGCAGGGGGCACAGATACGCAGTATTTT.

This rearrangement joins TRBV4-3 to TRBJ1-2, with 7 bases aligning to TRBD1. The CDR3 has 14 residues. The V and J ends lost 4 bases and 2 bases, in that order; junction bases with no gene match: 4. Germline CDR1 LGHNA, CDR2 YSLEER. The CDR3 bases are TGCGCCAGCAGCCCAATACAGGGGAACTATGGCTACACCTTC. Translating it yields CASSPIQGNYGYTF.

This clone was detected once. The V call is TRBV28, the J call TRBJ2-7; a possible D gene is TRBD1 (6 bases). V was clipped by 8 bases and J by 0 bases, with 11 bases between them. Germline V gene lookup returns CDR1 MDHEN and CDR2 SYDVKM. The CDR3 sequence is 13 residues long. The chain's CDR3 is CASGTPSSYEQYF. The CDR3 nucleotides read TGTGCCAGCGGGACACCGAGCTCCTACGAGCAGTACTTC.